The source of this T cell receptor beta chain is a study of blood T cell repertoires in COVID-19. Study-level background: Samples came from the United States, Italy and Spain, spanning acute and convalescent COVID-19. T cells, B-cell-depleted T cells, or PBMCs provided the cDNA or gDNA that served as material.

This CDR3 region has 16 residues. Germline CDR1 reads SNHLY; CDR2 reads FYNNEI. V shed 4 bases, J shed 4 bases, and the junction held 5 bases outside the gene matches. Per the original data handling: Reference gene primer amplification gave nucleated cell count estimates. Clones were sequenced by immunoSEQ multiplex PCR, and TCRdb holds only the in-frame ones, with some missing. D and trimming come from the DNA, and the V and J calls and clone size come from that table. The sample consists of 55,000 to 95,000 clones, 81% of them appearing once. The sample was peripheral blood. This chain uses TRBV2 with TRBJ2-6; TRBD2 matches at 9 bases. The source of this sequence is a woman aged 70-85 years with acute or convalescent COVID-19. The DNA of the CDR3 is TGTGCCAGCAGTGTGGGACTAGCAAGAGGGGCCAACGTCCTGACTTTC. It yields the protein CASSVGLARGANVLTF.